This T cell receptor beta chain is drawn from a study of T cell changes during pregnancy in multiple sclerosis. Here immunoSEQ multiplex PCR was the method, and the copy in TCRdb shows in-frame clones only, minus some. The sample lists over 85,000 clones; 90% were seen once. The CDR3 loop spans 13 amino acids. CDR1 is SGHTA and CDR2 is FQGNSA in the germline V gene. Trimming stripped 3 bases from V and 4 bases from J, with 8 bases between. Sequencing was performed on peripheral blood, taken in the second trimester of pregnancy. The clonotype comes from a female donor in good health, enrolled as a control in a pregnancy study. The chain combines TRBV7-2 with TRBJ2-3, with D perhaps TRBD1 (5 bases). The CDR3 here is CASSFKGSDTQYF. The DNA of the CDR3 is TGTGCCAGCAGCTTCAAGGGGTCAGATACGCAGTATTTT.